This T cell receptor beta chain was sequenced in a study of OX40 agonist ivuxolimab in advanced cancers. In the study overall: Ivuxolimab, which targeted the costimulatory receptor OX40 (CD134), was an agonistic, fully human IgG2 monoclonal antibody. Intravenous ivuxolimab was administered to patients every 2 weeks at six dose levels: 0.01, 0.1, 0.3, 1.5, 3 and 10 mg/kg. Among the roughly 52 dose-escalation patients, around 19 had hepatocellular carcinoma, roughly 15 melanoma, 9 renal cell carcinoma and 9 head and neck cancer. In the dose-escalation cohort, approximately 83% of patients were male, and the mean age was 60 years with a range of roughly 23 to 90. Prior anti-PD-1, anti-PD-L1 or anti-CTLA-4 therapy was permitted, and checkpoint inhibitors had been received by around 40% of dose-escalation patients. Partial responses occurred in three dose-escalation patients, of whom one had hepatocellular carcinoma and two had cutaneous melanoma. Peripheral TCRbeta sequencing was intended to test whether TCR sequence diversity was altered and clonal T-cell expansion was caused by ivuxolimab. The paper covers the monotherapy dose-escalation part of the phase I ivuxolimab trial, which included N ≈ 50 patients. What the research found in general, with its limitations: After ivuxolimab, more expanded clones were found on average in CD8+ T cells than in CD4+ T cells. Which antigens the clonally expanded peripheral T cells were specific for was not determined. Low levels of normalized T-cell clonal expansion were also seen in some nonresponding patients. In the 0.1-3.0 mg/kg groups, partial responders were among the patients with the lowest normalized peripheral clonal expansion, particularly in CD8+ T cells. At doses from 0.1 to 3.0 mg/kg, clonal expansion was seen in both CD4+ and CD8+ blood T cells between baseline and week 6.

To note about this clone: The clone's antigen remains unknown. Base quality data are lacking; no much larger clone is found one base away.

Patients with autoimmune disease history or receiving systemic immunosuppression were excluded from the trial. Peripheral blood for TCR sequencing was drawn from every dose cohort at baseline, at cycle 4 day 1 and at cycle 7 day 1. Samples came from an open-label, multicenter, first-in-human phase I dose-escalation trial of ivuxolimab. Adults with locally advanced or metastatic head and neck squamous cell, hepatocellular, melanoma or renal cell carcinoma were enrolled in the trial. CD4+ and CD8+ T cells were sorted separately from peripheral blood before TCR sequencing. To sequence the TCRbeta CDR3 region, genomic DNA was isolated from the sorted cells. The immunoSEQ Assay was used for sequencing of TCRbeta CDR3 regions. TCRdb stores this immuneACCESS table with in-frame sequences only. Part of the clones is absent; in the studies checked, under half of the shortfall reflects unresolved V genes, and no reason is known for the rest. The table for this sample lists approximately 99,000 clones; approximately 90% of them were counted only once. In total, the top ten clones hold over 0.6% of the sample.

The receptor comes from an adult with an advanced solid tumor such as melanoma, head and neck, liver or kidney cancer. The sample in question was CD4+ or CD8+ T cells sorted from blood, obtained in a trial of the OX40 agonist ivuxolimab.

At the DNA level, the sequence is TGTGCCAGCAGTCCACGCGGGTCTGGGGCCAACGTCCTGACTTTC. Its protein reads: CASSPRGSGANVLTF. The V and J segments used are TRBV6-1 and TRBJ2-6, and TRBD2 may be the D gene, going by 5 matching bases. The CDR3 holds 15 amino acids from the cysteine to the phenylalanine. Only the CDR3 part of the read is kept: 45 bases, read in frame from the first base. Deletion took 5 bases off V and 1 base off J, with a span of 9 bases between the germline ends. From a lookup of the germline V gene, CDR1 and CDR2 are MNHNS and SASEGT.